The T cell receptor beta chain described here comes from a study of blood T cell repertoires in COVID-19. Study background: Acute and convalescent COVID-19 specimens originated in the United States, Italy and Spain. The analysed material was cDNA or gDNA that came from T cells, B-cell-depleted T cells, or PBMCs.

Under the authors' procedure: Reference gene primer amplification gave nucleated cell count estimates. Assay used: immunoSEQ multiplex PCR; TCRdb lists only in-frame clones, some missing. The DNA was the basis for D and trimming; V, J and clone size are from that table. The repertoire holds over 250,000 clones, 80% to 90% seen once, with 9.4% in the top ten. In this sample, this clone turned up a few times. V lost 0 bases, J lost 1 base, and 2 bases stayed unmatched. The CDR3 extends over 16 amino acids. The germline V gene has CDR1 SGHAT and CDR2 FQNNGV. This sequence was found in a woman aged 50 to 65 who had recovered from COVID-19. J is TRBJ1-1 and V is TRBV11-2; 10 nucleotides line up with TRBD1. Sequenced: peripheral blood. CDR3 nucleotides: TGTGCCAGCAGCTTAGACCGGGACAGGGGGAACACTGAAGCTTTCTTT. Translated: CASSLDRDRGNTEAFF.